This T cell receptor (beta chain) was recorded in a study of CD8 T cells in ankylosing spondylitis. Study conclusions and caveats: Disease-associated clones were CD8+ and fairly uncommon in peripheral blood. A TCR beta motif of roughly 8 highly homologous variants seemed to mark ankylosing spondylitis blood. Some motif variants had been reported before (in reactive arthritis synovial fluid and blood).

MiXCR was run by TCRdb on the 5' RACE reads, yielding one entry per CDR3 protein. This sample has approximately 220,000 distinct CDR3 sequences, with around 20% found just once. A note on this clonotype: What it recognizes is unknown. As the CDR3 is not closed by the conserved phenylalanine or tryptophan, this likely results from a read error. The DNA is left out, because the CDR3 cannot be placed on it with certainty; the CDR3 is given as TCRdb lists it.

This sequence originates from a male donor with ankylosing spondylitis. The source material was blood, either unsorted or a sorted T cell fraction (not recorded which).

The chain's CDR3 is CASSQPNPSGSPPIDGN. J is TRBJ2-7 and V is TRBV3-1; the D segment call TRBD2 is taken from the table without a DNA check. Germline CDR1 LGHDT, CDR2 YNNKEL (reference sequence). The length of the CDR3 is 17 amino acids, counting both ends.